One sample yielded the 20 T cell receptor beta chains listed below, sequenced in a study of monozygotic twins with inflammatory bowel disease. After re-calling the 5' RACE reads, TCRdb lists one entry per CDR3 protein, DNA absent. This repertoire comprises some 450,000 distinct CDR3 sequences; its ten largest clones make up 2% to 2.5%. Sequenced material: blood. These TCRs come from a human donor with ulcerative colitis or Crohn's disease, or a healthy co-twin of an affected twin (not recorded which).

The chain carries TRBV12-3 or TRBV12-4 and TRBJ1-1. The CDR3 consists of 13 residues. This CDR3 reads CASTLLGNTEAFF.

The chain combines TRBV7-8 with TRBJ1-1; the TRBD1 assignment by TCRdb is unverifiable without DNA. The CDR3 loop spans 17 amino acids. The germline V gene has CDR1 SGHVS and CDR2 FQNEAQ. The chain's CDR3 is CASSLTFLSTGGSEAFF. The full variable domain, with the rest looked up from reference TRBV7-8 and TRBJ1-1, is GAGVSQSPRYKVAKRGQDVALRCDPISGHVSLFWYQQALGQGPEFLTYFQNEAQLDKSGLPSDRFFAERPEGSVSTLKIQRTQQEDSAVYLCASSLTFLSTGGSEAFFGQGTRLTVV.

The rearrangement uses TRBV5-8 and TRBJ2-3; TCRdb lists TRBD1, though no DNA is available to test this call. CDR1 and CDR2 from the germline V gene are SGHTS and YDEGEE. The CDR3 has 15 amino acids. The CDR3 spells CASSLNRGLGDTQYF.

The chain uses TRBV28 and TRBJ2-3. Looked up from germline, CDR1 is MDHEN and CDR2 is SYDVKM. This CDR3 has 12 residues. The CDR3 is CASNPGTDTQYF.

The chain carries TRBV7-2 and TRBJ2-7; the D gene TCRdb calls, TRBD1, cannot be checked with no DNA. Germline V gene sequence: CDR1 SGHTA, CDR2 FQGNSA. The CDR3 has 15 residues. CDR3 in amino acids: CASSVLGATPYEQYF.

The rearrangement joins TRBV6-2 or TRBV6-3 to TRBJ1-2. The CDR3 contains 14 residues. Germline CDR1 is MNHEY and CDR2 is SVGEGT. This CDR3 reads CASSDHFWNYGYTF.

This chain links TRBV5-1 with TRBJ1-1. Germline CDR1 is SGHRS and CDR2 is YFSETQ. The CDR3 covers 13 residues. The CDR3: CASIGEMDTEAFF.

The chain couples TRBV18 to TRBJ1-1. This CDR3 is built from 17 residues. Germline V gene lookup returns CDR1 KGHSH and CDR2 LQKENI. The chain's CDR3 is CASSPSVAGGMNTEAFF.

V and J are TRBV7-9 and TRBJ2-5; lacking DNA, the TRBD1 call made by TCRdb goes unchecked. The germline CDR1 and CDR2 sequences are SEHNR and FQNEAQ (reference sequence). This CDR3 has 15 amino acids. The CDR3 region is CASSSPPGSTETQYF.

The chain combines TRBV7-2 with TRBJ2-2; TCRdb lists TRBD1, though no DNA is available to test this call. Germline values: CDR1 SGHTA, CDR2 FQGNSA. The CDR3 sequence is 16 residues long. This chain's CDR3 is CASSFVSGGNTGELFF.

This chain links TRBV20-1 with TRBJ2-5; as DNA is missing, the TRBD1 call by TCRdb cannot be tested. Germline CDR1 DFQATT, CDR2 SNEGSKA (reference sequence). This CDR3 contains 14 residues. The CDR3 sequence is CSATTGDFQETQYF.

This rearrangement joins TRBV7-2 to TRBJ1-3; TCRdb's D call, TRBD1, is unchecked because there is no DNA. From germline, CDR1 is SGHTA and CDR2 FQGNSA. The CDR3 length is 15 residues. CDR3 loop: CASSRDRGPGNTIYF.

The rearrangement links TRBV11-1 to TRBJ2-3; with no DNA, the TCRdb D assignment of TRBD2 cannot be verified. CDR3 length equals 18 residues. CDR1 is SGHAT, CDR2 FQDESV, per germline (reference sequence). Here the CDR3 reads CASSSAGTMLERTDTQYF.

The V call is TRBV27, the J call TRBJ2-7; TCRdb reports TRBD1, a call that lacks DNA to check it against. Germline CDR1 is MNHEY and CDR2 is SMNVEV (reference sequence). The CDR3 spans 16 residues. This chain's CDR3 is CASSLSPGGSSYEQYF.

This sequence joins TRBV9 and TRBJ2-2; TCRdb calls TRBD1, which cannot be checked without DNA. Germline-derived CDR1 and CDR2 are SGDLS and YYNGEE. The CDR3 is 15 amino acids. The chain's CDR3 is CASSVSLDITGELFF.

The gene calls are TRBV18 and TRBJ2-7; checking the TCRdb D call of TRBD2 is not possible without DNA. CDR1 and CDR2 (germline): KGHSH, LQKENI. The CDR3 covers 15 residues. CDR3 region: CASSPGLTATYEQYF.

The J gene is TRBJ1-1, the V gene TRBV7-9. The CDR3 runs to 14 residues. Germline values: CDR1 SEHNR, CDR2 FQNEAQ (reference sequence). CDR3 sequence: CASSLAGKGTEAFF.

The rearrangement links TRBV6-6 to TRBJ2-5; the D call of TRBD2 rests on TCRdb alone, since no DNA is present to check it. The CDR3 totals 13 residues. Per germline, CDR1 MNHNY and CDR2 SVGAGI (reference sequence). The CDR3: CASSPRPKETQYF.

V and J are TRBV7-2 and TRBJ2-3; TCRdb reports TRBD2, a call that lacks DNA to check it against. Germline V gene data show CDR1 as SGHTA and CDR2 as FQGNSA. This CDR3 contains 15 residues. CDR3 protein: CASSLRGAMADTQYF.

The rearrangement joins TRBV7-2 to TRBJ1-2. CDR1 and CDR2 from the germline V gene are SGHTA and FQGNSA. CDR3 length: 13 amino acids. This CDR3 is CASSLVLEGGYTF.